A selection of T cell receptor beta chains follows, all from one sample in a study of T cell repertoires in cytomegalovirus infection. The antigens of these receptors remain unknown. MiXCR, run by TCRdb on the reads, gives a single entry per CDR3 protein. The data show 380,000 or so distinct CDR3 sequences, about 34% seen once. This specimen was cultured PBMCs, taken from culture after CMV antigen stimulation. These TCRs come from a human donor in good health (CMV status not recorded). Some clones in this sample may be carry-over from other donors' samples. The CDR3 runs from the conserved cysteine through the conserved F or W. The order of the fields is V gene, clone size, J gene, D gene, CDR3 DNA, CDR3 protein. D genes are given only for firm matches. Clone size is given for some rows only: seen once, a few or many times, or a class if the clone is expanded.

>TRBV7-2|NA|TRBJ2-1|NA
TGTGCCAGCAGTTTGGCCTACTACAATGAGCAGTTCTTC
CASSLAYYNEQFF
>TRBV6-1|NA|TRBJ2-3|TRBD1
TGTGCCAGCAGGTGGGACAGCTTTACAGATACGCAGTATTTT
CASRWDSFTDTQYF
>TRBV20-1|NA|TRBJ2-7|NA
TGCAGTGCTCGGCGGGCAGGGACGCTCAGCTCCTACGAGCAGTACTTC
CSARRAGTLSSYEQYF
>TRBV5-4|few|TRBJ1-5|NA
TGTGCCAGCAGCCCCGGGGGGGGGAACAATCAGCCCCAGCATTTT
CASSPGGGNNQPQHF
>TRBV20-1|once|TRBJ2-1|TRBD2
TGCAGTGCTAACCCCGGACTAGCGGGAGAAGTACTCTCCTACAATGAGCAGTTCTTC
CSANPGLAGEVLSYNEQFF
>TRBV14|NA|TRBJ2-2|TRBD2
TGTGCCAGCAGCCAAGCACTAGCGGAGACCGGGGAGCTGTTTTTT
CASSQALAETGELFF
>TRBV6-5|many|TRBJ2-2|NA
TGTGCCAGCAGCCAGGGGAACACCGGGGAGCTGTTTTTT
CASSQGNTGELFF
>TRBV7-2|NA|TRBJ1-1|TRBD1
TGTGCCAGCAGCTTTCGGACAGGGGGCACTGAAGCTTTCTTT
CASSFRTGGTEAFF
>TRBV11-2|NA|TRBJ2-3|TRBD1
TGTGCCAGCAGCTTCGGGACAGGGGACCTTAGGGCAGATACGCAGTATTTT
CASSFGTGDLRADTQYF
>TRBV7-2|NA|TRBJ1-4|TRBD1
TGTGCCAGCAGCTTAGTCGGACAGGGTGAAAAACTGTTTTTT
CASSLVGQGEKLFF
>TRBV5-6|NA|TRBJ2-2|NA
TGTGCCAGCAGCTTGGTGGACGGGATCACCGGGGAGCTGTTTTTT
CASSLVDGITGELFF
>TRBV11-2|few|TRBJ1-5|NA
TGTGCCAGCAGCTTAGTGGCAGGTTATCAGCCCCAGCATTTT
CASSLVAGYQPQHF
>TRBV7-6|many|TRBJ1-1|NA
TGTGCCAGCAGCTCAGGAGGGGGGGGGACTGAAGCTTTCTTT
CASSSGGGGTEAFF
>TRBV7-2|many|TRBJ2-1|TRBD2
TGTGCCAGCAGCCGACTAGCGGGATACAATGAGCAGTTCTTC
CASSRLAGYNEQFF
>TRBV28|NA|TRBJ2-1|NA
TGTGCCAGCAGTTTAAGGAAGGCCGAGTCAGTGCAGTTCTTC
CASSLRKAESVQFF
>TRBV4-2|few|TRBJ2-5|NA
TGTGCCAGCAGCCAAGATAGGGGACAAGAGACCCAGTACTTC
CASSQDRGQETQYF
>TRBV6-1|NA|TRBJ1-2|NA
TGTGCCTCGTATGGGGCGCGACTCTATGGCTACACCTTC
CASYGARLYGYTF
>TRBV18|NA|TRBJ1-1|NA
TGTGCCAGCTCACCAGCCGAGGGGAACACTGAAGCTTTCTTT
CASSPAEGNTEAFF
>TRBV7-2|many|TRBJ2-1|TRBD2
TGTGCCAGCAGCTTAGCCGGGACTAGCAATGAGCAGTTCTTC
CASSLAGTSNEQFF
>TRBV28|NA|TRBJ2-1|TRBD2
TGTGCCAGCAGTTTCGTTGGCGGGAGGGCGTATGAGCAGTTCTTC
CASSFVGGRAYEQFF
>TRBV7-2|NA|TRBJ1-1|NA
TGTGCCAGCAGCTTCGGCCCTCGAGCTTTCTTT
CASSFGPRAFF
>TRBV4-1|few|TRBJ1-1|TRBD1
TGCGCCAGCAGCCAACCGACGACAGGGTGGACTGAAGCTTTCTTT
CASSQPTTGWTEAFF
>TRBV7-2|few|TRBJ1-5|NA
TGTGCCAGCAGCTTAGACCCAATCCAGCCCCAGCATTTT
CASSLDPIQPQHF
>TRBV20-1|NA|TRBJ1-3|NA
TGCAGTGTCCCGGACACCCGCTCTGGAAACACCATATATTTT
CSVPDTRSGNTIYF
>TRBV5-4|NA|TRBJ1-2|TRBD1
TGTGCCAGCAGGATGACAGGGAACTATGGCTACACCTTC
CASRMTGNYGYTF
>TRBV7-6|many|TRBJ2-3|TRBD2
TGTGCCAGCAGCTCCCCTGGGACTAGTTACGCAGATACGCAGTATTTT
CASSSPGTSYADTQYF
>TRBV7-2|few|TRBJ2-3|TRBD1
TGTGCCAGTGACAGGGGCGGTACAGATACGCAGTATTTT
CASDRGGTDTQYF
>TRBV7-6|many|TRBJ2-5|NA
TGTGCCAGCAGCTTAGTCAGGTCAGAGACCCAGTACTTC
CASSLVRSETQYF
>TRBV28|once|TRBJ1-5|NA
TGTGCCAGCAGTTTCTCGGTCAATGAGGGCAATCAGCCCCAGCATTTT
CASSFSVNEGNQPQHF
>TRBV5-6|NA|TRBJ1-2|NA
TGTGCCAGCAGCTTGCAGGGCTACTATGGCTACACCTTC
CASSLQGYYGYTF
>TRBV12-3/TRBV12-4|NA|TRBJ1-2|NA
TGTGCCAGCAGTTCTCCGGCAGCTAACTATGGCTACACCTTC
CASSSPAANYGYTF
>TRBV6-2/TRBV6-3|few|TRBJ1-1|NA
TGTGCCACCAGACCGACGGTGAACACTGAAGCTTTCTTT
CATRPTVNTEAFF
>TRBV6-1|NA|TRBJ1-6|NA
TGTGCCAGCAGGATTGTCAGGGGAAAGAGTTCACCCCTCCACTTT
CASRIVRGKSSPLHF
>TRBV2|NA|TRBJ2-3|TRBD2
TGTGCCAGCACTGGGACTAGCGGGACCACAGATACGCAGTATTTT
CASTGTSGTTDTQYF